The clone carrying this T cell receptor (beta chain) was detected ten times or more. Its antigen is currently unknown. A single record per CDR3 protein comes from TCRdb applying MiXCR to the 5' RACE reads. This sample has around 70,000 distinct CDR3 sequences; approximately 5.2% occur once, and the top ten carry roughly 2.8%. The unsorted libraries were generated from a total of 2 million PBMCs, which had been stored in RNAlater at -80 C. The CDR3 consists of 16 residues. In germline, CDR1 is DFQATT, CDR2 SNEGSKA (reference sequence). V lost 1 base to trimming and J lost 4 bases, with 19 bases between them. This sample stems from a study of neurological immune-mediated disorders. At the level of the study: About 90% of the roughly 34 multiple sclerosis patients had relapsing-remitting disease; 3 had secondary progressive. Points from the study as a whole: No expanded-clone CDR3 amino acid sequence recurred across subjects, suggesting private TCR-beta repertoires.

Sequencing was carried out using PBMCs. The gene calls are TRBV20-1 and TRBJ1-2, with a tentative D call TRBD1 (6 bases). The receptor's source is a woman aged 25-40 years with multiple sclerosis. In nucleotides, the CDR3 is TGCAGTGCTAGAGTCCAACAGGGCTCGGTACGCTATGGCTACACCTTC. This codes for CSARVQQGSVRYGYTF.